This record looks at one T cell receptor (beta chain) sequence and its context. The antigen is undetermined. With a much larger clone just one base away, this may be a read error. The authors prepared the TCRbeta library with unique molecular identifiers. TCRdb re-derived calls from the PCR reads in MiXCR, one entry per CDR3 protein. The sample lists about 600,000 distinct CDR3 sequences; approximately 12% were seen once. The CDR3 contains 13 residues. Germline V gives CDR1 MNHNS, CDR2 SASEGT. The sample belongs to a study of T-cell reconstitution after alpha-beta-depleted transplantation in children. General study results and limits: For some patients, TCRbeta diversity was high at day 60 because of recipient T cells and thymic progenitors that survived. A year post-transplant, T-cell counts and diversity derived mostly from newly produced T cells. Expanded clones from the graft, numbering several hundred, reportedly supplied alpha-beta T cells about two months after transplant.

The chain is built from TRBV6-1 and TRBJ2-1; D is uncertain. The clonotype was recovered from a male patient between 10 and 17 years old who had a stem cell transplant for acute myeloid leukemia, so the T cells may come from the graft donor. The sample in question was PBMCs, mostly from graft donor cells, obtained 360 days after TCRalphabeta/CD19-depleted stem cell transplant. The CDR3 spells CAISEALYNEHFF. In DNA form, the CDR3 reads TGTGCCATCAGTGAAGCATTATACAATGAGCATTTCTTC.